This TCR beta chain stems from a study of blood T cell repertoires in COVID-19. Study background: The United States, Italy and Spain were the sources of the acute and convalescent COVID-19 samples. T cells, B-cell-depleted T cells, or PBMCs supplied cDNA or gDNA.

CDR3 length: 15 residues. Germline V CDR1 and CDR2: MNHNS, SASEGT. V gave up 1 base and J gave up 2 bases; unmatched junction bases: 2. In the source study's methods: Reference gene primer amplification gave estimated nucleated cell counts. TCRdb keeps only in-frame clones here, not all; method: immunoSEQ multiplex PCR. V and J calls and clone size are as listed in that table; D and trimming were resolved from the DNA. This table holds hundreds of thousands of clones, roughly 86% found once. This clone was detected a few times. This TCR derives from a man in his sixties with acute or convalescent COVID-19. The chain is built from TRBV6-1 and TRBJ1-5, with TRBD1 matching 7 bases. Sequenced sample: peripheral blood. DNA of the CDR3: TGTGCCAGCAGTGAAGGAGGACAGGGCAATCAGCCCCAGCATTTT. Amino acids: CASSEGGQGNQPQHF.